The next 6 T cell receptor beta chains were all read from a single sample in a study of T cells after yellow fever vaccination. One entry per CDR3 protein results from TCRdb running MiXCR on the 5' RACE reads. The repertoire holds a few hundred thousand distinct CDR3 sequences, with about a fifth as singletons. Material: PBMCs, obtained 15 days after the yellow fever booster vaccination. These receptors all stem from a man aged 25 to 40 who received the YFV17D yellow fever vaccine.

This clonotype has just a few counts. The rearrangement links TRBV20-1 to TRBJ2-2; D ambiguous. This CDR3 is built from 17 residues. Deletions cut 6 bases from V and 0 bases from J, with 20 bases between. The germline CDR1 and CDR2 sequences are DFQATT and SNEGSKA (reference sequence). The CDR3 coding sequence is TGCAGTGCCGACCTATCATCGAGAGGAGCGAACACCGGGGAGCTGTTTTTT. This codes for CSADLSSRGANTGELFF.

This chain joins TRBV19 and TRBJ2-1, with 9 bases fitting TRBD2. Germline loops: CDR1 LNHDA, CDR2 SQIVND (reference sequence). This CDR3 is built from 17 residues. V shed 6 bases and J 0 bases; nucleotides not matched to a gene: 9. The CDR3 spells CASSSMASGISYNEQFF. The CDR3 nucleotides are TGTGCCAGTAGCTCTATGGCTAGCGGGATCTCCTACAATGAGCAGTTCTTC. Full variable domain (outside the CDR3, taken from reference TRBV19 and TRBJ2-1): DGGITQSPKYLFRKEGQNVTLSCEQNLNHDAMYWYRQDPGQGLRLIYYSQIVNDFQKGDIAEGYSVSREKKESFPLTVTSAQKNPTAFYLCASSSMASGISYNEQFFGPGTRLTVL.

The chain combines TRBV20-1 with TRBJ2-2, with 9 bases that match TRBD2. Germline-derived CDR1 and CDR2 are DFQATT and SNEGSKA (reference sequence). After removal of 3 bases from V and 3 bases from J, the junction contained 5 bases not matched to a gene. This CDR3 region has 15 residues. DNA for the CDR3: TGCAGTGCTAGTACTAGCGGGCATCACACCGGGGAGCTGTTTTTT. Protein product: CSASTSGHHTGELFF.

This clonotype was counted only a few times. This chain links TRBV24-1 with TRBJ2-3; D possibly matches TRBD1 or TRBD2 (5 bases each). The V and J ends lost 3 bases and 6 bases respectively, with 9 bases between them. Germline assignment: CDR1 KGHDR and CDR2 SFDVKD. This CDR3 has 13 residues. CDR3 region: CATSDGGRDTQYF. CDR3 DNA: TGTGCCACCAGTGATGGGGGACGGGATACGCAGTATTTT.

The V and J genes are TRBV7-8 and TRBJ2-1; TRBD2 might be the D (6 bases). The germline gives CDR1 SGHVS, CDR2 FQNEAQ. With 6 bases removed from V and 9 bases from J, the gap between germline ends came to 21 bases. The CDR3 spans 15 residues. The CDR3 nucleotides read TGTGCCAGCAGTCCAGCGGGCCCTGGGGAGAGTGAGCAGTTCTTC. As protein: CASSPAGPGESEQFF.

This clonotype was detected ten times or more. V and J are TRBV5-6 and TRBJ2-1, with D hard to call. Germline assignment: CDR1 SGHDT and CDR2 YYEEEE. CDR3 size: 12 residues. Trimming removed 4 bases from V and 10 bases from J, with 12 bases in between. The CDR3 DNA reads TGTGCCAGCAGCATCTACCGTGGGGAGCAGTTCTTC. Protein product: CASSIYRGEQFF.